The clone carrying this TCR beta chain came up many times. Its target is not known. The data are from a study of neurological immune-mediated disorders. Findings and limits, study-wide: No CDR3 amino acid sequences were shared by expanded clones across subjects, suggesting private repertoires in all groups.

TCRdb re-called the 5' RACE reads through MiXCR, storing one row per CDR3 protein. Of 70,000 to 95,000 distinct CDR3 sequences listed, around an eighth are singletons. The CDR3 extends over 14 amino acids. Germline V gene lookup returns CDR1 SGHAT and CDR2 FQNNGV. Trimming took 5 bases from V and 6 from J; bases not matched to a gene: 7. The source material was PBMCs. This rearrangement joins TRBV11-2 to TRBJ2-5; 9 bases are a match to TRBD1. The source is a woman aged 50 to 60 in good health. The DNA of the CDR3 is TGTGCCAGCAGCCCGGACAGGGGCGGGAAGACCCAGTACTTC. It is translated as CASSPDRGGKTQYF.